The rows below give T cell receptor beta chains drawn from one sample of a study of technical replicates of blood from several donors. Libraries were prepared by immunoSEQ multiplex PCR; TCRdb keeps only in-frame clonotypes and omits some of them. The table includes about 88,000 clones, around 94% detected once. Specimen: T cells isolated from PBMCs. The receptors were sampled from a human donor in good health. Each CDR3 is given with its conserved first and last residue. The order of the fields is D gene, J gene, V gene, CDR3 protein, CDR3 DNA. D genes are given only for firm matches.

TRBD2	TRBJ2-2	TRBV6-1	CASSEASGLATGELFF	TGTGCCAGCAGTGAAGCCTCGGGACTAGCTACCGGGGAGCTGTTTTTT
-	TRBJ2-7	TRBV6-1	CASRWGRNYEQYF	TGTGCCAGCAGGTGGGGGAGGAACTACGAGCAGTACTTC
-	TRBJ1-1	TRBV27	CASSLEGITEAFF	TGTGCCAGCAGTTTAGAGGGAATCACTGAAGCTTTCTTT
TRBD1	TRBJ1-5	TRBV29-1	CSVQDRDNSNQPQHF	TGCAGCGTCCAGGACAGGGACAATAGCAATCAGCCCCAGCATTTT
TRBD2	TRBJ2-1	TRBV27	CASSLGLAGYNEQFF	TGTGCCAGCAGTTTAGGACTAGCGGGGTACAATGAGCAGTTCTTC
-	TRBJ1-1	TRBV6-5	CASSFSGAGGEAFF	TGTGCCAGCAGTTTCTCGGGGGCAGGAGGTGAAGCTTTCTTT
-	TRBJ2-3	TRBV5-6	CASSGGDLPTDTQYF	TGTGCCAGCAGCGGTGGGGACTTACCCACAGATACGCAGTATTTT
-	TRBJ1-2	TRBV27	CASSLSPRTYGYTF	TGTGCCAGCAGTTTATCTCCAAGAACTTATGGCTACACCTTC
-	TRBJ2-7	TRBV21-1	CASSSGWRYLYEQYF	TGTGCCAGCAGCAGTGGATGGCGGTACCTCTACGAGCAGTACTTC
-	TRBJ2-1	TRBV13	CASSISYEQFF	TGTGCCAGCAGCATCTCTTATGAGCAGTTCTTC